This is a list of T cell receptor beta chains from one sample in a study of blood T cell repertoires in COVID-19. Assay used: immunoSEQ multiplex PCR; TCRdb lists only in-frame clones, some missing. The sample has around 400,000 clones, roughly four fifths seen once. The material sequenced was PBMCs or T cells enriched from blood (not recorded which). The receptors originated from a woman between 50 and 59 years old who had recovered from COVID-19. CDR3s include the opening cysteine and the closing phenylalanine or tryptophan. Fields, in order: J gene, V gene, clone size, D gene, CDR3 DNA, CDR3 protein. A D gene is named only where the DNA matches it firmly. Not every row has a clone size; where given, it reads once, few, many or a size class.

TRBJ1-2 TRBV28 once TRBD1 TGTGCCAGCAGCCCCGGGACAGGGACCGGCTACACCTTC CASSPGTGTGYTF
TRBJ2-2 TRBV27 few - TGTGCCAGCAGTTACAAGCCTCCCAGGGGGGTTGACACCGGGGAGCTGTTTTTT CASSYKPPRGVDTGELFF
TRBJ2-7 TRBV5-8 - TRBD1 TGTGCCAGCAGCCCCCCGGGACAGGGCTACGAGCAGTACTTC CASSPPGQGYEQYF
TRBJ1-2 TRBV5-4 - - TGTGCCAGCAGCCTCCTGGGACAACGGCCCAGGGACTATGGCTACACCTTC CASSLLGQRPRDYGYTF
TRBJ2-5 TRBV29-1 - TRBD2 TGCAGCGTTGAGACTAGCGGGAGTTTCCAAGAGACCCAGTACTTC CSVETSGSFQETQYF
TRBJ2-7 TRBV3-1/TRBV3-2 - TRBD1 TGTGCCAGCAGCCTCGTCCGGCAGGGGGCGCTTAGGGAGCAGTACTTC CASSLVRQGALREQYF
TRBJ1-1 TRBV3-1/TRBV3-2 - - TGTGCCAGCAGAGAGACTCAGGGTTCCACTGAAGCTTTCTTT CASRETQGSTEAFF
TRBJ1-2 TRBV30 once - TGTGGATCAGAATTCTACACCTTC CGSEFYTF
TRBJ1-1 TRBV4-1 - - TGCGCCAGCAGCCAAGAAGGTGGGGCGATGAACACTGAAGCTTTCTTT CASSQEGGAMNTEAFF
TRBJ1-1 TRBV2 - TRBD1 TGTGCCAGCAGCGGACAGGGATGGGAAGCTTTCTTT CASSGQGWEAFF
TRBJ2-3 TRBV11-3 once - TGTGCCAGCAGCTTAGCCCCATGGCGGGGAGGCGCAGATACGCAGTATTTT CASSLAPWRGGADTQYF
TRBJ1-1 TRBV3-1/TRBV3-2 - TRBD1 TGTGCCAGCAGCCAAGAAACAGGGGGTTCTGAAGCTTTCTTT CASSQETGGSEAFF
TRBJ2-7 TRBV5-1 - TRBD1 TGCGCCAGCAGCTTAACAGGGGCCTACGAGCAGTACTTC CASSLTGAYEQYF
TRBJ1-1 TRBV6-2/TRBV6-3 once TRBD1 TGTGCCAGCAGTTACGGGGACAGGGGACTCAACACTGAAGCTTTCTTT CASSYGDRGLNTEAFF
TRBJ2-1 TRBV6-5 once - TGTGCCAGCAGCACAGGGTCTTTGAATGAGCAGTTCTTC CASSTGSLNEQFF
TRBJ1-5 TRBV18 - - TGTGCCAGCTCTCTCAGGGAGGTGGGAAATCAGCCCCAGCATTTT CASSLREVGNQPQHF
TRBJ2-3 TRBV5-1 - - TGCGCCAGCAGCTTGGCTTTGAGCGGATCTTTTGATATGCAGTATTTT CASSLALSGSFDMQYF
TRBJ2-5 TRBV12-3/TRBV12-4 - - TGTGCCAGCACCACGGAGGTTTGGGGGACCCAGTACTTC CASTTEVWGTQYF
TRBJ1-6 TRBV28 - TRBD1 TGTGCCAGCAGTCCTCGGACAGGGCCGAATAGGGATTCACCCCTCCACTTT CASSPRTGPNRDSPLHF
TRBJ1-2 TRBV7-9 - - TGTGCCAGCAGCTTAGACAGCTTCTATGGCTACACCTTC CASSLDSFYGYTF
TRBJ1-5 TRBV7-2 - TRBD1 TGTGCCAGCAGCCCCACCGGGACAGGGGGGCAGCCCCAGCATTTT CASSPTGTGGQPQHF
TRBJ1-1 TRBV11-3 - TRBD1 TGTGCCAGCAGCTTAGGGACAGGGGGCTATGGAGCTTTCTTT CASSLGTGGYGAFF
TRBJ2-7 TRBV6-1 - TRBD1 TGTGCCAGCAGTGCCACCGGGACAGGGAACCCCTACGAGCAGTACTTC CASSATGTGNPYEQYF
TRBJ2-3 TRBV11-2 few - TGTGCCAGCAGCCATACTAGTGGGGCAGATACGCAGTATTTT CASSHTSGADTQYF
TRBJ1-4 TRBV5-1 few TRBD1 TGCGCCAGCAGCTTTGGACAGGGCTTAATTACTAATGAAAAACTGTTTTTT CASSFGQGLITNEKLFF
TRBJ1-1 TRBV19 - TRBD1 TGTGCCAGTAGTATAGTGGCAGGGGGCTTGAACACTGAAGCTTTCTTT CASSIVAGGLNTEAFF
TRBJ2-2 TRBV11-3 - - TGTGCCAGCAGCTTAGATCGAGGCACCGGGGAGCTGTTTTTT CASSLDRGTGELFF
TRBJ2-4 TRBV5-6 once - TGTGCCAGCAGCTTGGGCGGGCAGACAGCCAAAAACATTCAGTACTTC CASSLGGQTAKNIQYF
TRBJ2-7 TRBV10-2 - - TGCGCCAGCAGGAGAGAGGTGCCCTACGAGCAGTACTTC CASRREVPYEQYF
TRBJ2-3 TRBV27 few - TGTGCCAGCAGTTTACTTGGCACAGATACGCAGTATTTT CASSLLGTDTQYF
TRBJ1-1 TRBV2 - - TGTGCCAGCAGCGAACAGGGAAAGGTGGAAAGTGAAGCTTTCTTT CASSEQGKVESEAFF
TRBJ2-3 TRBV9 once TRBD2 TGTGCCAGCAGCAACGGGGGGTACACAGATACGCAGTATTTT CASSNGGYTDTQYF
TRBJ1-2 TRBV2 - TRBD1 TGTGCCAGCAGTCTTTTCGACAGGGAATGCACCTTC CASSLFDRECTF
TRBJ1-4 TRBV30 few - TGTGCCTGGAGTGTACAAAGGGGCTTTGGAGAAAAACTGTTTTTT CAWSVQRGFGEKLFF
TRBJ2-3 TRBV28 - - TGTGCCAGCAGGCGGACAGCCTATCTCACAGATACGCAGTATTTT CASRRTAYLTDTQYF
TRBJ1-6 TRBV5-5 - - TGTGCCAGCAGGCCTGAGGGAGACAATTCACCCCTCCACTTT CASRPEGDNSPLHF
TRBJ1-2 TRBV19 - - TGTGCCAGTAGGGTAGGCCAGGGCGACTATGGCTACACCTTC CASRVGQGDYGYTF
TRBJ1-4 TRBV19 - - TGTGCCAGTCAAGCTACTAATGAAAAACTGTTTTTT CASQATNEKLFF
TRBJ2-1 TRBV7-2 - TRBD2 TGTGCCAGCAGCTTCCGCGGTGCGGGAGTTAATGAGCAGTTCTTC CASSFRGAGVNEQFF
TRBJ2-7 TRBV19 - TRBD2 TGTGCCAGTAGTATGGGACTAGCGGGGACCTACGAGCAGTACTTC CASSMGLAGTYEQYF
TRBJ2-5 TRBV14 - TRBD2 TGTGCCAGCAGCCAAACATCGGGACTAGCGGGGGGGGCCCAGTACTTC CASSQTSGLAGGAQYF
TRBJ1-2 TRBV11-3 - - TGTGCCAGCAGCCCCGGAAGGGAGGAGGATGGCTACACCTTC CASSPGREEDGYTF
TRBJ1-2 TRBV7-2 - - TGTGCCAGCAGCTTATACCCCGCCCTCAGGTTACGAGGCTACACCTTC CASSLYPALRLRGYTF
TRBJ2-3 TRBV7-2 - - TGTGCCAGCAGAGCAAACAGGGAGGATACGCAGTATTTT CASRANREDTQYF
TRBJ1-4 TRBV18 - TRBD1 TGTGCCAGCTCAACGACAGGGAGGAATGAAAAACTGTTTTTT CASSTTGRNEKLFF
TRBJ1-5 TRBV7-9 - - TGTGCCAGCAACTCGGGGGATTTAAACGGTCAGCCCCAGCATTTT CASNSGDLNGQPQHF
TRBJ1-4 TRBV6-5 once TRBD1 TGTGCCAGCAGGCTGGGTGGGACAGGCGGTGAAAAACTGTTTTTT CASRLGGTGGEKLFF
TRBJ1-4 TRBV19 - - TGTGCCAGTACAGGGGCGTCGGCTAATGAAAAACTGTTTTTT CASTGASANEKLFF
TRBJ2-7 TRBV3-1/TRBV3-2 - TRBD1 TGTGCCAGCAGCCAAGGTCTGGCAGGGGGCTCCTACGAGCAGTACTTC CASSQGLAGGSYEQYF
TRBJ2-7 TRBV9 - TRBD2 TGTGCCAGCAGCGTAGCGGGGACTAGCGGGAGGTACGAGCAGTACTTC CASSVAGTSGRYEQYF
TRBJ2-1 TRBV5-1 - TRBD2 TGCGCCAGCAGCTCCAGTTCTAGCGGGAGGGCCGGGGAGCAGTTCTTC CASSSSSSGRAGEQFF
TRBJ2-1 TRBV6-5 - TRBD2 TGTGCCAGCAGTTACGTCGGTAGCGGGTTCTACAATGAGCAGTTCTTC CASSYVGSGFYNEQFF
TRBJ1-5 TRBV6-5 - TRBD1 TGTGCCAGCAGTCCTACAGGGGGCTCCAATCAGCCCCAGCATTTT CASSPTGGSNQPQHF
TRBJ1-1 TRBV7-3 - - TGTGCCAGCAGCTTATCCCCCTCCACTGAAGCTTTCTTT CASSLSPSTEAFF